What follows are 31 T cell receptor beta chains derived from one specimen sequenced in a study of T cell responses to AZD1222 COVID-19 vaccine (dated by TCRdb to 2020 to 2023). Receptor libraries were prepared by the immunoSEQ multiplex PCR assay. TCRdb obtained this table from immuneACCESS and retained in-frame rearrangements with V and J assigned. These tables miss some clones; where compared with another copy, unresolved V genes account for less than half of the shortfall, and the remainder is unexplained. In this sample the table shows about 120,000 clones, around 84% of which occur a single time. In total, the top ten clones hold approximately 20% of the sample. In light of the paper, this sample's time point label describes: baseline before first vaccination. The material was peripheral blood, obtained on day 0 of AZD1222 vaccination. The receptors originated from an adult in good health.

The J gene is TRBJ2-7, the V gene TRBV6-5; 10 positions agree with TRBD1. This CDR3 spans 15 amino acids. The junction had 6 bases not matched to a gene; V was cut back by 6 bases and J by 1 base. Germline-derived CDR1 and CDR2 are MNHEY and SVGAGI. The CDR3: CASRGRTGGSYEQYF. The CDR3, as DNA: TGTGCCAGCAGAGGCCGGACAGGGGGGTCCTACGAGCAGTACTTC.

The chain has TRBV25-1 and TRBJ1-1; D might be TRBD1 (5 bases). This CDR3 contains 13 residues. Trimming cost V 8 bases and J 8 bases, with 18 bases left between them. Germline V CDR1 and CDR2: MGHDK, SYGVNS. The CDR3 is CASRNTGSTEAFF. The CDR3 region has the DNA TGTGCCAGCCGAAACACAGGAAGCACCGAAGCTTTCTTT.

The chain joins TRBV6-2 or TRBV6-3 to TRBJ2-1; possibly TRBD2 for D (6 bases). Germline V CDR1 and CDR2: MNHEY, SVGEGT. The CDR3 has 12 residues. The V and J ends lost 6 bases and 7 bases respectively, with 10 bases between them. Here the CDR3 DNA reads TGTGCCAGCAGCTATGGGGGGAATGAGCAGTTCTTC. Amino acid sequence: CASSYGGNEQFF.

The V gene is TRBV7-2, the J gene TRBJ2-6; 11 positions agree with TRBD1. Germline V lookup: CDR1 SGHTA, CDR2 FQGNSA. V lost 5 bases, J lost 3 bases, and 9 bases stayed unmatched. This CDR3 has 18 amino acids. The chain's CDR3 is CASSIKGQGVYGANVLTF. The CDR3 DNA follows: TGTGCCAGCAGCATCAAGGGACAGGGGGTATATGGGGCCAACGTCCTGACTTTC.

This clone has more than one count but fewer than ten. The V call is TRBV10-1, the J call TRBJ2-5; the D gene is possibly TRBD2 (5 bases). The CDR3 totals 14 residues. The V gene's germline CDR1 is WNHNN and CDR2 SYGVQD (reference sequence). V lost 3 bases and J 2 bases, leaving 10 bases between the germline ends. DNA of the CDR3: TGCGCCAGCAGTGACGGTACGGGGCAAGAGACCCAGTACTTC. Its translation is CASSDGTGQETQYF.

The chain carries TRBV5-6 and TRBJ1-1, with 7 nucleotides matching TRBD1. Germline CDR1 reads SGHDT; CDR2 reads YYEEEE. V trimming: 1 base; J trimming: 4 bases; junction bases outside the gene matches: 7. The length of the CDR3 is 15 residues. CDR3 in amino acids: CASSLSPAGGTEAFF. The CDR3 DNA sequence: TGTGCCAGCAGCTTGTCCCCGGCAGGGGGCACTGAAGCTTTCTTT. Full variable domain (rest looked up from reference TRBV5-6 and TRBJ1-1): DAGVTQSPTHLIKTRGQQVTLRCSPKSGHDTVSWYQQALGQGPQFIFQYYEEEERQRGNFPDRFSGHQFPNYSSELNVNALLLGDSALYLCASSLSPAGGTEAFFGQGTRLTVV.

The chain uses TRBV12-3 or TRBV12-4 and TRBJ1-1, with D uncertain. The CDR3 sequence is 12 residues long. V dropped 5 bases and J dropped 7 bases, with 11 bases sitting between them. The CDR3 region is CASSPGSYEAFF. The DNA for the CDR3 is TGTGCCAGCAGTCCCGGGTCCTATGAAGCTTTCTTT.

This clone was detected a few times. J is TRBJ1-2 and V is TRBV12-3 or TRBV12-4; D may be TRBD1 (6 bases). This CDR3 has 13 amino acids. The V gene lost 8 bases and the J gene lost 6 bases, with 16 bases spanning the gap. The chain's CDR3 is CASHAGALNGYTF. DNA for the CDR3: TGTGCCAGCCACGCAGGGGCTTTGAATGGCTACACCTTC.

This chain uses TRBV28 with TRBJ1-2; D call uncertain. With 3 bases removed from V and 2 bases from J, the gap between germline ends came to 7 bases. The CDR3 covers 13 residues. Germline CDR1 is MDHEN and CDR2 is SYDVKM. CDR3 region: CASSFRQNYGYTF. As DNA, the CDR3 is TGTGCCAGCAGTTTCCGGCAGAACTATGGCTACACCTTC.

This rearrangement joins TRBV5-6 to TRBJ1-3; 8 nucleotides line up with TRBD1. The trim removed 0 bases at V and 4 bases at J, leaving 6 bases unmatched. The germline V gene encodes CDR1 SGHDT and CDR2 YYEEEE. The CDR3 totals 16 residues. CDR3 region: CASSLDPGTGGNTIYF. The DNA for the CDR3 is TGTGCCAGCAGCTTGGACCCCGGGACAGGCGGAAACACCATATATTTT. Using reference TRBV5-6 and TRBJ1-3 for the parts outside the CDR3, the full variable domain is DAGVTQSPTHLIKTRGQQVTLRCSPKSGHDTVSWYQQALGQGPQFIFQYYEEEERQRGNFPDRFSGHQFPNYSSELNVNALLLGDSALYLCASSLDPGTGGNTIYFGEGSWLTVV.

The CDR3 sequence: CAWSGTPHYEQYF. DNA for the CDR3: TGTGCCTGGAGTGGGACCCCACACTACGAGCAGTACTTC. The V call is TRBV30, the J call TRBJ2-7; D gene unclear. This CDR3 comprises 13 residues. V was pared by 1 base and J by 3 bases, with 10 bases between. Germline CDR1 and CDR2: GTSNPN and SVGIG (reference sequence).

This clone was seen a handful of times. The CDR3 here is CASSTSGLQPQHF. The CDR3 DNA reads TGTGCCAGCAGCACAAGCGGTTTGCAGCCCCAGCATTTT. This sequence joins TRBV6-2 or TRBV6-3 and TRBJ1-5; no definite D call. CDR3 length: 13 residues. The germline V and J ends were trimmed by 6 bases and 7 bases, with 13 bases remaining between them. From germline, CDR1 is MNHEY and CDR2 SVGEGT.

The chain has TRBV27 and TRBJ1-1; D unclear. Germline CDR1 reads MNHEY; CDR2 reads SMNVEV (reference sequence). V lost 3 bases and J lost 1, with 12 bases in between. The CDR3 spans 15 residues. CDR3 protein: CASSLAGRRNTEAFF. CDR3 DNA: TGTGCCAGCAGTTTGGCGGGCAGGAGGAACACTGAAGCTTTCTTT.

This chain links TRBV30 with TRBJ1-4; tentatively, D is TRBD1 (6 bases). CDR1 GTSNPN and CDR2 SVGIG come from the germline V gene (reference sequence). The CDR3 is made up of 13 amino acids. The V end was cut by 2 bases, the J end by 7 bases, with 11 bases between. The CDR3 coding sequence is TGTGCCTGGAGTCTACAGGGAATTGAAAAACTGTTTTTT. Translating it yields CAWSLQGIEKLFF. Full variable domain (missing parts from reference TRBV30 and TRBJ1-4): SQTIHQWPATLVQPVGSPLSLECTVEGTSNPNLYWYRQAAGRGLQLLFYSVGIGQISSEVPQNLSASRPQDRQFILSSKKLLLSDSGFYLCAWSLQGIEKLFFGSGTQLSVL.

This clone was counted a single time. This chain joins TRBV9 and TRBJ2-7; 7 bases agree with TRBD1. The length of the CDR3 is 13 residues. The junction had 5 bases not matched to a gene; V was cut back by 0 bases and J by 8 bases. The germline CDR1 and CDR2 sequences are SGDLS and YYNGEE. The CDR3 sequence is CASSVGTGEKQYF. CDR3 in DNA: TGTGCCAGCAGCGTAGGTACAGGGGAAAAGCAGTACTTC.

CDR3 loop: CASSSHLDRNYGYTF. The CDR3 DNA is TGTGCCAGCAGCTCTCACTTGGACAGAAACTATGGCTACACCTTC. The rearrangement links TRBV13 to TRBJ1-2; D possibly corresponds to TRBD1 (6 bases). The CDR3 is 15 amino acids. Germline V gene lookup returns CDR1 PRHDT and CDR2 FYEKMQ (reference sequence). Trimming removed 4 bases at V and 2 bases at J, with 14 bases between.

The V and J genes are TRBV18 and TRBJ1-2; D remains ambiguous. Trimming pared 4 bases from V and 4 bases from J, leaving 10 bases between. Germline V gene data show CDR1 as KGHSH and CDR2 as LQKENI. This CDR3 has 13 amino acids. The CDR3 region has the DNA TGTGCCAGCTCACGTCTCGAGAGCTATGGCTACACCTTC. Protein sequence: CASSRLESYGYTF. The variable domain in full, completed from reference TRBV18 and TRBJ1-2, reads NAGVMQNPRHLVRRRGQEARLRCSPMKGHSHVYWYRQLPEEGLKFMVYLQKENIIDESGMPKERFSAEFPKEGPSILRIQQVVRGDSAAYFCASSRLESYGYTFGSGTRLTVV.

As for this clone: In the same sample, other DNA sequences code for this CDR3. The chain recombines TRBV5-1 with TRBJ2-7; D is ambiguous. The CDR3 spans 11 residues. V lost 4 bases to trimming and J lost 5 bases, with 7 bases between them. CDR1 is SGHRS and CDR2 is YFSETQ in the germline V gene. The CDR3 loop is CASSLGHEQYF. The DNA for the CDR3 is TGCGCCAGCAGCCTTGGACACGAGCAGTACTTC.

The chain is built from TRBV5-8 and TRBJ1-6; D is unclear. Germline V gene sequence: CDR1 SGHTS, CDR2 YDEGEE. This CDR3 is built from 14 residues. Trimming cost V 4 bases and J 9 bases, with 14 bases left between them. In DNA form, the CDR3 reads TGTGCCAGCAGCCATTCGCTGATAACTTCACCCCTCCACTTT. It specifies CASSHSLITSPLHF.

CDR3 in amino acids: CASRTGNYEQYF. DNA for the CDR3: TGTGCCAGCAGGACAGGGAACTACGAGCAGTACTTC. The chain uses TRBV6-1 and TRBJ2-7; 7 bases align to TRBD1. The CDR3 is 12 amino acids. The J segment lost 3 bases and the V segment lost 6 bases, leaving 2 bases of the junction unmatched. Germline CDR1 MNHNS, CDR2 SASEGT.

V and J are TRBV24-1 and TRBJ2-3, with D unresolved. Germline V gene lookup returns CDR1 KGHDR and CDR2 SFDVKD. V was trimmed by 6 bases and J by 0 bases, leaving 15 bases between them. This CDR3 comprises 16 residues. The CDR3 DNA sequence: TGTGCCACCAGTAAGAACACGGTCCTTAGCACAGATACGCAGTATTTT. Translated: CATSKNTVLSTDTQYF.

V gene TRBV6-6 combines with J gene TRBJ1-1; a weak D match, TRBD1 (5 bases). V was pared by 4 bases and J by 1 base, with 10 bases between. This CDR3 region has 14 residues. Germline CDR1 is MNHNY and CDR2 is SVGAGI (reference sequence). Here the CDR3 reads CASSLGPRNTEAFF. CDR3 nucleotide sequence: TGTGCCAGCAGTTTGGGACCGCGGAACACTGAAGCTTTCTTT.

V gene TRBV15 combines with J gene TRBJ1-6; a possible D gene is TRBD1 (6 bases). This CDR3 is built from 14 residues. Trimming took 2 bases from V and 8 from J, leaving 10 bases between them. Looked up from germline, CDR1 is LNHNV and CDR2 is YYDKDF (reference sequence). The chain's CDR3 is CATSRTGRDSPLHF. As DNA, the CDR3 is TGTGCCACCAGCAGAACAGGGCGAGATTCACCCCTCCACTTT.

This chain joins TRBV19 and TRBJ2-3; 10 nucleotides align to TRBD1. The germline gives CDR1 LNHDA, CDR2 SQIVND (reference sequence). The J segment lost 3 bases and the V segment lost 9 bases, leaving 6 bases of the junction unmatched. The CDR3 loop spans 14 amino acids. As DNA, the CDR3 is TGTGCCAGCGAGTCGGGACAGGGGACAGATACGCAGTATTTT. The encoded protein is CASESGQGTDTQYF.

This clone is a singleton in its sample. CDR3 coding DNA: TGTGCCAGCAGCCAAGGGACTAGCGGGGGGCCGAGCACAGATACGCAGTATTTT. This sequence encodes CASSQGTSGGPSTDTQYF. The gene calls are TRBV9 and TRBJ2-3, with TRBD2 matching 15 bases. V lost 4 bases and J lost 0; bases outside the gene matches: 6. Germline lookup yields CDR1 SGDLS and CDR2 YYNGEE. This CDR3 has 18 residues.

In this sample, this clone turned up once. The rearrangement uses TRBV6-6 and TRBJ2-7; possibly TRBD2 for D (5 bases). Trimming took 2 bases from V and 2 from J, leaving 10 bases between them. Germline V lookup: CDR1 MNHNY, CDR2 SVGAGI (reference sequence). The CDR3 is 14 amino acids. DNA of the CDR3: TGTGCCAGCAGTTACGGTAGCGCCGCCTACGAGCAGTACTTC. It encodes CASSYGSAAYEQYF.

The V gene is TRBV27, the J gene TRBJ1-5; D perhaps matches TRBD1 (5 bases). Germline loops: CDR1 MNHEY, CDR2 SMNVEV (reference sequence). CDR3 size: 13 residues. V gave up 4 bases and J gave up 4 bases, with 8 bases separating them. CDR3 in amino acids: CASSSDRNQPQHF. In nucleotides, the CDR3 is TGTGCCAGCAGTTCCGACAGAAATCAGCCCCAGCATTTT.

The genes are TRBV6-5 and TRBJ2-2; D is possibly TRBD2 (7 bases). Germline V gene data show CDR1 as MNHEY and CDR2 as SVGAGI. Deletions cut 4 bases from V and 4 bases from J, with 13 bases between. The CDR3 totals 15 residues. The CDR3 here is CASSSGGRITGELFF. The CDR3 DNA sequence: TGTGCCAGCAGTTCCGGGGGGCGCATCACCGGGGAGCTGTTTTTT.

The chain uses TRBV29-1 and TRBJ2-3; 10 bases are shared with TRBD1. In germline, CDR1 is SQVTM, CDR2 ANQGSEA. CDR3 size: 14 residues. J lost 4 bases, V lost 1 base, and 2 bases had no gene match. The CDR3 DNA is TGCAGCGTTGAAGGAGGACAGGGGGCAGATACGCAGTATTTT. Translated, it gives CSVEGGQGADTQYF.

The chain joins TRBV7-2 to TRBJ2-1; 9 nucleotides line up with TRBD2. The CDR3 has 14 amino acids. V lost 5 bases, J lost 2 bases, and 1 base stayed unmatched. The germline V gene has CDR1 SGHTA and CDR2 FQGNSA. CDR3 amino acids: CASSGLAPYNEQFF. The CDR3 DNA reads as TGTGCCAGCAGCGGACTAGCGCCCTACAATGAGCAGTTCTTC.

V and J are TRBV4-1 and TRBJ1-1; D uncertain. Trimming took 1 base from V and 3 from J, leaving 12 bases between them. The CDR3 runs 15 residues. Germline values: CDR1 MGHRA, CDR2 YSYEKL. CDR3 nucleotides: TGCGCCAGCAGCCAAGCGCCGTTAAGGTACACTGAAGCTTTCTTT. Its translation is CASSQAPLRYTEAFF.